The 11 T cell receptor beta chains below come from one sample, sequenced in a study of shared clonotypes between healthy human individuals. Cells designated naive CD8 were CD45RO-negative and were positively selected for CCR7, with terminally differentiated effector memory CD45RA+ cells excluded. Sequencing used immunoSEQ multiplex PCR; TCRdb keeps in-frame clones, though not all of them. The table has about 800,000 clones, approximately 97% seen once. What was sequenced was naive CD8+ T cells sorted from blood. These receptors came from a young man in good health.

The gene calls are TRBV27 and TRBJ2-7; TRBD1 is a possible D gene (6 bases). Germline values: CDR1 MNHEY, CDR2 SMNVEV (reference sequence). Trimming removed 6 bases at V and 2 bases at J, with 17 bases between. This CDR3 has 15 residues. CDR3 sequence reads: CASSSWEGGPYEQYF. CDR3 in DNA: TGTGCCAGCAGCTCCTGGGAAGGGGGACCCTACGAGCAGTACTTC.

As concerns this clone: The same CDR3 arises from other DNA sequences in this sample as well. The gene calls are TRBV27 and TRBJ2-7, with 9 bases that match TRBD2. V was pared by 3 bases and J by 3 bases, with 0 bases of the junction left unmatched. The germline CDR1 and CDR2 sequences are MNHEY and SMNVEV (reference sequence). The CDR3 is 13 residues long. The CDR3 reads CASSFSGGYEQYF. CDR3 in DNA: TGTGCCAGCAGTTTTAGCGGGGGCTACGAGCAGTACTTC.

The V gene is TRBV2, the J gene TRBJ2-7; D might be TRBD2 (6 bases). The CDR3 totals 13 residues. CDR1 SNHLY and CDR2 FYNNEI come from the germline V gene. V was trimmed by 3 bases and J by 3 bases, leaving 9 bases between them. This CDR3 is CASSDWEDYEQYF. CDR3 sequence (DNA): TGTGCCAGCAGTGATTGGGAGGACTACGAGCAGTACTTC.

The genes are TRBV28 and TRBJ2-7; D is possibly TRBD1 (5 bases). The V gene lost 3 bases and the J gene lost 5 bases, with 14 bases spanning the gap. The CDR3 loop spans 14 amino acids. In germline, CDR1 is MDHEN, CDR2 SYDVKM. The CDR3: CASSLGRAVDEQYF. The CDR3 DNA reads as TGTGCCAGCAGTTTGGGCAGGGCAGTGGACGAGCAGTACTTC.

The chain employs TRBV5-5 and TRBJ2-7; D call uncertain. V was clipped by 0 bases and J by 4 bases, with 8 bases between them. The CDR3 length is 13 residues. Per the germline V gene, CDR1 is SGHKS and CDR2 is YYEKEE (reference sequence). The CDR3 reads CASSLGVGYEQYF. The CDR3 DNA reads TGTGCCAGCAGCTTGGGGGTGGGGTACGAGCAGTACTTC.

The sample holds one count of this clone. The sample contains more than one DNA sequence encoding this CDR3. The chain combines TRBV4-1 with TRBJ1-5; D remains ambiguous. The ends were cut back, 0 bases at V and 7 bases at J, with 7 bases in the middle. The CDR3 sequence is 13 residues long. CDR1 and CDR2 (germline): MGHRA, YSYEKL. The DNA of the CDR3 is TGCGCCAGCAGCCAAGACGGAGGGCAGCCCCAGCATTTT. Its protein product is CASSQDGGQPQHF.

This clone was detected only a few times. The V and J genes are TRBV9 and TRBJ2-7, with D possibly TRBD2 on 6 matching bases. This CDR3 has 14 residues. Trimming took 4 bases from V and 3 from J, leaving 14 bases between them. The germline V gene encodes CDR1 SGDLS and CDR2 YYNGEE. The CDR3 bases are TGTGCCAGCAGCCCCGGGGGAACAGTCTACGAGCAGTACTTC. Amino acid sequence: CASSPGGTVYEQYF.

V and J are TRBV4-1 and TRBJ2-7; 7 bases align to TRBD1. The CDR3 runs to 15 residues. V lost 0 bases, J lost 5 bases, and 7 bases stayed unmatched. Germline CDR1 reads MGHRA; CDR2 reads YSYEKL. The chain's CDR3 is CASSQEFDRVDEQYF. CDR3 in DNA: TGCGCCAGCAGCCAAGAGTTCGACAGGGTCGACGAGCAGTACTTC.

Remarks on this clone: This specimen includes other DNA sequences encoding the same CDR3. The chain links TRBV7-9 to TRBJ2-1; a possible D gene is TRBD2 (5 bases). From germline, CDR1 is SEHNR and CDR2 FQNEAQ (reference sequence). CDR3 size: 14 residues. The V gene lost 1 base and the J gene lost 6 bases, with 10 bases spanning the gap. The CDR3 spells CASSLGLAPNEQFF. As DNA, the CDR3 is TGTGCCAGCAGCTTAGGGCTAGCCCCCAATGAGCAGTTCTTC.

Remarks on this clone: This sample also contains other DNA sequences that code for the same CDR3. The CDR3 sequence is CASSSGTGRYEQYF. The CDR3 DNA sequence: TGTGCCAGCAGTTCCGGGACAGGACGCTACGAGCAGTACTTC. V usage is TRBV27 and J usage is TRBJ2-7, with 8 bases lining up with TRBD1. Germline values: CDR1 MNHEY, CDR2 SMNVEV (reference sequence). V was pared by 4 bases and J by 3 bases, with 5 bases of the junction left unmatched. The CDR3 totals 14 residues.

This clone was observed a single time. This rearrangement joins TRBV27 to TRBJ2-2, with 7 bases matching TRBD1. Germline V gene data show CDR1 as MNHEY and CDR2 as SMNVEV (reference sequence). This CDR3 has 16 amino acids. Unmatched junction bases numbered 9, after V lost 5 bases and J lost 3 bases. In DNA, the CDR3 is TGTGCCAGCAGTCTCCACAGGGGTATGGACACCGGGGAGCTGTTTTTT. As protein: CASSLHRGMDTGELFF.